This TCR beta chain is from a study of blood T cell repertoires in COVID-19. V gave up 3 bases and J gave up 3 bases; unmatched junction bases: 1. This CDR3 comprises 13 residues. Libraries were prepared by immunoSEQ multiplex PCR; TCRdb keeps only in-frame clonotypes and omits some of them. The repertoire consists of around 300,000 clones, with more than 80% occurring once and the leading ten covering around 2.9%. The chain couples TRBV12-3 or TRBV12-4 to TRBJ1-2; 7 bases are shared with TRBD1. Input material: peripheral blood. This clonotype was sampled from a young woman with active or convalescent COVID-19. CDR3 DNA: TGTGCCAGCAGTTTCGGGACAGACTATGGCTACACCTTC. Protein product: CASSFGTDYGYTF.